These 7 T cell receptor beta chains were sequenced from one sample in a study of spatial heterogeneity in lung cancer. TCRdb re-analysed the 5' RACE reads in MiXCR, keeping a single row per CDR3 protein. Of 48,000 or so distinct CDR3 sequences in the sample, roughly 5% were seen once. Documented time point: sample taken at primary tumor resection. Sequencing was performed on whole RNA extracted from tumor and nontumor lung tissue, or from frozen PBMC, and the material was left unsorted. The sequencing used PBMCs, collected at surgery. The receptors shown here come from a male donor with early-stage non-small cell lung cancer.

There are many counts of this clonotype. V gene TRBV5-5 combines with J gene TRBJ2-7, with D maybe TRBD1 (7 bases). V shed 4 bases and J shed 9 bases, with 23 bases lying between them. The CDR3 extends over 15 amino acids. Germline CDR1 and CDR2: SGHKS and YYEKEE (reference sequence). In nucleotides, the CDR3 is TGTGCCAGCAGCAGCGTGGCGCAGGGGGGCGGAGGGCAGTACTTC. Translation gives CASSSVAQGGGGQYF. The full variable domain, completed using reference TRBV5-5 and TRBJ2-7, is DAGVTQSPTHLIKTRGQQVTLRCSPISGHKSVSWYQQVLGQGPQFIFQYYEKEERGRGNFPDRFSARQFPNYSSELNVNALLLGDSALYLCASSSVAQGGGGQYFGPGTRLTVT.

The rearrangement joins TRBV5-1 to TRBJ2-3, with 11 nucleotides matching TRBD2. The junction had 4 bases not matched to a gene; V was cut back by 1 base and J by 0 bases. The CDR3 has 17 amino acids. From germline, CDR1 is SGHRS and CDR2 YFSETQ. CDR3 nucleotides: TGCGCCAGCAGCTTGCTAGCGGGAGGAACTAGCACAGATACGCAGTATTTT. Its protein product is CASSLLAGGTSTDTQYF.

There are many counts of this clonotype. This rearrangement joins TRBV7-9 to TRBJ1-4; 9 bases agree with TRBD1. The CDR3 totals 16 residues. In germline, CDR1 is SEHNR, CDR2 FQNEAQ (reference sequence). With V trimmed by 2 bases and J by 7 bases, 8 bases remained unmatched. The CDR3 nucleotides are TGTGCCAGCAGCTTAAATGGGGGACAGGGCACTGAAAAACTGTTTTTT. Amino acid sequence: CASSLNGGQGTEKLFF.

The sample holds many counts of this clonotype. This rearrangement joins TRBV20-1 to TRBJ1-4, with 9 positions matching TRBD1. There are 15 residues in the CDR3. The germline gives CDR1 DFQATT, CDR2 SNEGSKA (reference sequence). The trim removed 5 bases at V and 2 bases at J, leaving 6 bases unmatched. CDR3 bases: TGCAGTGCTCATGACAGGGGGAGCACTAATGAAAAACTGTTTTTT. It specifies CSAHDRGSTNEKLFF.

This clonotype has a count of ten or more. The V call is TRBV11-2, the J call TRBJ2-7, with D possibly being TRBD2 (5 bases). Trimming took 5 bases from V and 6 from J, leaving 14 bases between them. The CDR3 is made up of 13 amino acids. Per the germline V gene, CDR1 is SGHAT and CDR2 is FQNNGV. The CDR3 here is CASSVGERGEQYF. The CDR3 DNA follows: TGTGCCAGCAGCGTGGGCGAACGGGGCGAGCAGTACTTC. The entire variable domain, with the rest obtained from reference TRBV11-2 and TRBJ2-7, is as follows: EAGVAQSPRYKIIEKRQSVAFWCNPISGHATLYWYQQILGQGPKLLIQFQNNGVVDDSQLPKDRFSAERLKGVDSTLKIQPAKLEDSAVYLCASSVGERGEQYFGPGTRLTVT.

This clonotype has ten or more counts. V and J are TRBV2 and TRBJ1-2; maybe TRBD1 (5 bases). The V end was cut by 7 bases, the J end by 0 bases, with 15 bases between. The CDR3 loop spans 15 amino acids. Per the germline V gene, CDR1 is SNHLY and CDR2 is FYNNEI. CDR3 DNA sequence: TGTGCCAGCAATCCTATGCGACAGCCTAACTATGGCTACACCTTC. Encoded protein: CASNPMRQPNYGYTF.

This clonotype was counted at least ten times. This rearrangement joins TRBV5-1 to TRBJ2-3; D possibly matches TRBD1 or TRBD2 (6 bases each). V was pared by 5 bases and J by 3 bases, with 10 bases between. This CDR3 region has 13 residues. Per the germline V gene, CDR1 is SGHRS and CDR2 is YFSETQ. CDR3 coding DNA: TGCGCCAGCAGTCAAGGGGGGACAGATACGCAGTATTTT. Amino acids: CASSQGGTDTQYF.